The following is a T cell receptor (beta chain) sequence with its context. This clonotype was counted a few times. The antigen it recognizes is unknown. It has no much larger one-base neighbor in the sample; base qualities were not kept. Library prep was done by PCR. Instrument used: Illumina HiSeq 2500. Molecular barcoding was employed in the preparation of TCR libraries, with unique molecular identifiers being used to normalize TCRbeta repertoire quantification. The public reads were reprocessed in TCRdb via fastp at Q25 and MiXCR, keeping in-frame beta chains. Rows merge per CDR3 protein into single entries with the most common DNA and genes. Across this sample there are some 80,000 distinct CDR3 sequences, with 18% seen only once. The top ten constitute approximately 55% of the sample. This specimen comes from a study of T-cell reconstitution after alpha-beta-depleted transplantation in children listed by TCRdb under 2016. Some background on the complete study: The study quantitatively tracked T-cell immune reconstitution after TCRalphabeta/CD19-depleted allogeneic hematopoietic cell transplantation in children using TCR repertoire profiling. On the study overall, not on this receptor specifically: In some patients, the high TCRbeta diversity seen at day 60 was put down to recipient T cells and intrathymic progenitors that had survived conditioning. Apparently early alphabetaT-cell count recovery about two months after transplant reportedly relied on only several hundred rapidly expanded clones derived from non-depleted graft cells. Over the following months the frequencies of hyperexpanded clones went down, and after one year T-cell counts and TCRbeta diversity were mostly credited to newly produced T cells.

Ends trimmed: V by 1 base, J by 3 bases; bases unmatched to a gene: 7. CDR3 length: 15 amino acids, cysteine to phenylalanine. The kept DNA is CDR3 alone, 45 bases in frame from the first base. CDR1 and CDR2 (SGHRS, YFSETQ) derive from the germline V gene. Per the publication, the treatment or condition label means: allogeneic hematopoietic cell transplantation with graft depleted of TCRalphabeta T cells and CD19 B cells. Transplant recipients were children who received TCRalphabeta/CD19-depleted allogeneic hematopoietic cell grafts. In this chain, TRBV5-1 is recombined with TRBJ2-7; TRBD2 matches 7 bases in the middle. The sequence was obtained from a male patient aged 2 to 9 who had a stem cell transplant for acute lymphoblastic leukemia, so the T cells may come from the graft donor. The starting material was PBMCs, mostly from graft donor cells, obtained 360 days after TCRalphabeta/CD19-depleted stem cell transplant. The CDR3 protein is CASSLSAGPFYEQYF. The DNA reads TGCGCCAGCAGCTTGTCAGCGGGACCATTCTACGAGCAGTACTTC.